One TCR beta chain is described in this entry. Antigen specificity is unknown. Germline V lookup: CDR1 SGHRS, CDR2 YFSETQ. V shed 2 bases and J shed 0 bases, with 8 bases lying between them. The CDR3 totals 15 residues. This sample was taken from a study of T cell responses to AZD1222 COVID-19 vaccine. General study points: Repertoires were obtained solely post-peak T cell response.

Sequenced by immunoSEQ multiplex PCR; TCRdb stores in-frame clones only, minus some. The repertoire has some 150,000 clones, 75% to 90% of them found once; the top ten carry 4.3%. The origin of this receptor is an adult who received the MenACWY meningococcal vaccine as a control. The J gene is TRBJ1-4, the V gene TRBV5-1, with D perhaps TRBD1 (6 bases). Material: peripheral blood, obtained 28 days after the second dose of the MenACWY control vaccine. The CDR3 DNA reads as TGCGCCAGCAGCTTCGGGACATCAACTAATGAAAAACTGTTTTTT. This encodes CASSFGTSTNEKLFF.